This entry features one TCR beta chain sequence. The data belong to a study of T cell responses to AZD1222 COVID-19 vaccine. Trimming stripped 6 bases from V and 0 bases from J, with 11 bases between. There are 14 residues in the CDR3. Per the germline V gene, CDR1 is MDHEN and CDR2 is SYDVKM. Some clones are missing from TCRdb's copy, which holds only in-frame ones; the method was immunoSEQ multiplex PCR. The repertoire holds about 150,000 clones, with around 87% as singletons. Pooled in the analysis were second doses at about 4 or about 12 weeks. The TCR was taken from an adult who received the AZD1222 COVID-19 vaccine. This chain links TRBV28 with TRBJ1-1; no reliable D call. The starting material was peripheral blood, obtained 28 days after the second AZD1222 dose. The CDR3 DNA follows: TGTGCCAGCAGCCGGCCCGGGTTGAACACTGAAGCTTTCTTT. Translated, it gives CASSRPGLNTEAFF. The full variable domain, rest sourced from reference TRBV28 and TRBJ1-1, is DVKVTQSSRYLVKRTGEKVFLECVQDMDHENMFWYRQDPGLGLRLIYFSYDVKMKEKGDIPEGYSVSREKKERFSLILESASTNQTSMYLCASSRPGLNTEAFFGQGTRLTVV.